These 2 T cell receptor beta chains were all obtained from the same sample, sequenced in a study of cytomegalovirus exposure and HLA in healthy donors (dated by TCRdb to 2015 to 2018). To prepare the library, the immunoSEQ multiplex PCR assay was applied. For the multiplex PCR, a mixture combining 60 forward primers for TCR Vbeta segments and 13 reverse primers for TCR Jbeta segments was used. TCRdb took this table from immuneACCESS and kept in-frame rearrangements with V and J called. Such tables lack part of the clones; where checked against another copy, unresolved V genes explain under half of the gap, and the rest is unexplained. The sample table shows 98,000 or so clones, and over 9% are seen once. 5.8% of the sample comes from the top ten. Sequencing was carried out using PBMCs. The receptors shown here come from a man between 40 and 49 years old in good health and CMV-seropositive.

This clone showed up just a few times. This sequence joins TRBV2 and TRBJ2-3; the D gene is possibly TRBD1 (5 bases). With 2 bases removed from V and 6 bases from J, the gap between germline ends came to 9 bases. The CDR3 sequence is 13 residues long. The germline V gene encodes CDR1 SNHLY and CDR2 FYNNEI. The DNA of the CDR3 is TGTGCCAGCAGTGAAAACAGGCGGGATACGCAGTATTTT. Translated: CASSENRRDTQYF.

This sequence joins TRBV7-2 and TRBJ2-7, with 8 bases that match TRBD2. This CDR3 comprises 15 residues. J lost 4 bases, V lost 4 bases, and 9 bases had no gene match. The germline gives CDR1 SGHTA, CDR2 FQGNSA. The CDR3 nucleotides are TGTGCCAGCAGCTCTACAGTCACTAGCGGATACGAGCAGTACTTC. This translates into CASSSTVTSGYEQYF.